A single T cell receptor (beta chain) is shown here with its context. The data derive from a study of CD8 T cells in ankylosing spondylitis. Making the TCR beta libraries involved quantitative 5'-RACE with molecular barcodes. TCRdb reprocessed the 5' RACE reads with MiXCR, giving one entry per CDR3 protein. Seen here are 200,000 to 250,000 distinct CDR3 sequences, approximately 11% observed once, and the top ten hold under 7%. Germline values: CDR1 ENHRY, CDR2 SYGVKD. Deletions cut 3 bases from V and 0 bases from J, with 5 bases between. CDR3 length: 13 residues. The chain uses TRBV10-3 and TRBJ1-1, with D hard to call. Sequencing input: blood, either unsorted or a sorted T cell fraction (not recorded which). The sequence was collected from a male donor with ankylosing spondylitis or in good health (not recorded which). The CDR3 coding sequence is TGTGCCATCAGTGACTTGGTGAACACTGAAGCTTTCTTT. Translated: CAISDLVNTEAFF.